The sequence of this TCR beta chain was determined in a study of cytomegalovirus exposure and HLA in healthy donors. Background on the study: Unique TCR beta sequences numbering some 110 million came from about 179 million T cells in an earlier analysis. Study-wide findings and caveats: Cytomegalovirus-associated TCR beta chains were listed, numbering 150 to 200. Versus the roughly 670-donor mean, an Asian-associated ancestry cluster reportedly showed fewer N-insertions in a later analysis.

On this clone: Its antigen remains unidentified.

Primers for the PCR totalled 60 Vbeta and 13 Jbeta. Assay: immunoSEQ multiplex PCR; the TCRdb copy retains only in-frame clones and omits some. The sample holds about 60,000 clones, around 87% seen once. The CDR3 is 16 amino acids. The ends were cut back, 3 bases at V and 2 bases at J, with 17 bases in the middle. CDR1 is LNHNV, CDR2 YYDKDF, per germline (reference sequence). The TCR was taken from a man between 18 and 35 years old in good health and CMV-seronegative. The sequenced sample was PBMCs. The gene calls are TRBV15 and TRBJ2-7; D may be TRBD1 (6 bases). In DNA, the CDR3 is TGTGCCACCAGCAGCCGTTCCGGGACAAACCCCTACGAGCAGTACTTC. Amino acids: CATSSRSGTNPYEQYF.